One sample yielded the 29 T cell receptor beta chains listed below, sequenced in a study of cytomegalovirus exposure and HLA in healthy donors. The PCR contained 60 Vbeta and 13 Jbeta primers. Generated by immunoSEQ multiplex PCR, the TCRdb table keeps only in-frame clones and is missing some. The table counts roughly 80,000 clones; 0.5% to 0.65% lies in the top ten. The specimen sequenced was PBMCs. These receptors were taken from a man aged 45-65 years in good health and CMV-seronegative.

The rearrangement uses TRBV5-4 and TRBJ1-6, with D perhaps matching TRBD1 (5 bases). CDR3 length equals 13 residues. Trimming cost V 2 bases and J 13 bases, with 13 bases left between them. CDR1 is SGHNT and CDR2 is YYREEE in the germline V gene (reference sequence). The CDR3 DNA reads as TGTGCCAGCAGCTTTTCAGGGAAACCGCCCCTCCACTTT. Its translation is CASSFSGKPPLHF.

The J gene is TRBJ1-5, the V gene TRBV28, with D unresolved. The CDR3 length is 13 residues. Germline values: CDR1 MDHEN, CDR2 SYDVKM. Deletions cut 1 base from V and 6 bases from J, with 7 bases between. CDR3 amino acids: CASSLSGTQPQHF. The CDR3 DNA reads TGTGCCAGCAGTTTATCGGGAACTCAGCCCCAGCATTTT.

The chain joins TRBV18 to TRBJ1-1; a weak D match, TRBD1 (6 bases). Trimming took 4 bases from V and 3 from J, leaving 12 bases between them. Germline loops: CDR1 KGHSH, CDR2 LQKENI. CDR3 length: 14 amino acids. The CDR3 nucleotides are TGTGCCAGCTCACTCAGGGGTGAAGACACTGAAGCTTTCTTT. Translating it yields CASSLRGEDTEAFF.

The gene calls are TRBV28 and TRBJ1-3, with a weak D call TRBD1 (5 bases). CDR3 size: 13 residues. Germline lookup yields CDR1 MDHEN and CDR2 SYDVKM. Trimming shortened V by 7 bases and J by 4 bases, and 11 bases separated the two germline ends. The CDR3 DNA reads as TGTGCCAGCATCGACAGTAACGGAAACACCATATATTTT. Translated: CASIDSNGNTIYF.

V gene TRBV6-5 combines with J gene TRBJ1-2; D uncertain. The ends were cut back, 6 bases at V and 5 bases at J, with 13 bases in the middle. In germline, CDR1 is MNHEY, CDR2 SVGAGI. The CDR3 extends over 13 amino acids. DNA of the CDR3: TGTGCCAGCAGACCGACAACGATTTATGGCTACACCTTC. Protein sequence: CASRPTTIYGYTF.

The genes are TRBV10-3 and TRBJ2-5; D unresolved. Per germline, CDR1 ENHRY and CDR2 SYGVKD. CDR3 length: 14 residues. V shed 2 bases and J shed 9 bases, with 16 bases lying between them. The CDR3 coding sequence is TGTGCCATCAGTGAGGGTGGTCTATTCGCGTCCCAGTACTTC. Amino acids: CAISEGGLFASQYF.

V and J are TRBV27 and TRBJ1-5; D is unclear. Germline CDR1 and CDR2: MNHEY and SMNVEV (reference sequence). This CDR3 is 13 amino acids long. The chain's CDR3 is CVSRLYSNQPQHF. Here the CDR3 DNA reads TGTGTCTCTCGGTTATATAGCAATCAGCCCCAGCATTTT.

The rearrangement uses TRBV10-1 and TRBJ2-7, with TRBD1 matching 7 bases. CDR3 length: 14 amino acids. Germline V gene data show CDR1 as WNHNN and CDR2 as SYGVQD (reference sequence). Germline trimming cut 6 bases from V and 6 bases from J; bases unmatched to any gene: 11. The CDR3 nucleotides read TGCGCCAGCAGCTTTAGGACAGGACTCGCCGAGCAGTACTTC. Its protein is CASSFRTGLAEQYF.

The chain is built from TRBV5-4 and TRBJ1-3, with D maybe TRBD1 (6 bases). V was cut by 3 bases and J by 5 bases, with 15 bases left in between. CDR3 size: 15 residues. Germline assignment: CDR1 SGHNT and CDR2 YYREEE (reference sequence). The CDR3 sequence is CASSSQQGARNTIYF. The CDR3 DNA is TGTGCCAGCAGCTCCCAACAGGGTGCCAGAAACACCATATATTTT. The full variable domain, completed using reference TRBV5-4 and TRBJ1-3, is ETGVTQSPTHLIKTRGQQVTLRCSSQSGHNTVSWYQQALGQGPQFIFQYYREEENGRGNFPPRFSGLQFPNYSSELNVNALELDDSALYLCASSSQQGARNTIYFGEGSWLTVV.

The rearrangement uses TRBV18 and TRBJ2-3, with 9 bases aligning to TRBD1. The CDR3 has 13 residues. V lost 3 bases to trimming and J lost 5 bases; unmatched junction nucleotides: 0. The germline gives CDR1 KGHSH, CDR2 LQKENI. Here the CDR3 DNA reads TGTGCCAGCTCACCGGACAGGGGAGATACGCAGTATTTT. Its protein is CASSPDRGDTQYF.

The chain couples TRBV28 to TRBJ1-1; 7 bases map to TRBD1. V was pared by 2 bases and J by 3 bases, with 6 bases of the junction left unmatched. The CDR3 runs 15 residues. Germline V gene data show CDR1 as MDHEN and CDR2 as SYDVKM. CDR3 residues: CASSLVPTGDTEAFF. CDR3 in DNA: TGTGCCAGCAGTTTAGTCCCCACAGGGGACACTGAAGCTTTCTTT.

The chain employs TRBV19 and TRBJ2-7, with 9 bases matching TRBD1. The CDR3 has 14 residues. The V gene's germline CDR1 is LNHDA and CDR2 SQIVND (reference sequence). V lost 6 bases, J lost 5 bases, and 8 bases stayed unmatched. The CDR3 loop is CASSLRGQGDEQYF. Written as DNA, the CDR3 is TGTGCCAGTAGCCTGAGGGGACAGGGCGACGAGCAGTACTTC.

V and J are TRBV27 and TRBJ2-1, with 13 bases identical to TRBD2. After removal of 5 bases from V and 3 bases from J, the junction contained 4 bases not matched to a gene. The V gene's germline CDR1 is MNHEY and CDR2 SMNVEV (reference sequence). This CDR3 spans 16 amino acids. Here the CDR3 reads CASSEGTSGNYNEQFF. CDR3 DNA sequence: TGTGCCAGCAGTGAGGGGACTAGCGGGAACTACAATGAGCAGTTCTTC.

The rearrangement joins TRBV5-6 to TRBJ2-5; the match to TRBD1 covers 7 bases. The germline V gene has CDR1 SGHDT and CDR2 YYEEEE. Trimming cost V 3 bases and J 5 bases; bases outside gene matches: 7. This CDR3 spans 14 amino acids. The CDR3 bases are TGTGCCAGCAGCTCCGAACAGGGGTTGGAGACCCAGTACTTC. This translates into CASSSEQGLETQYF.

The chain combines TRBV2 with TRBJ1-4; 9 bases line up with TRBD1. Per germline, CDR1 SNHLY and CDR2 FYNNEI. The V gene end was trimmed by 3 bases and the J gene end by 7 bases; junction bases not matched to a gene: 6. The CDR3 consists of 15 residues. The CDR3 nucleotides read TGTGCCAGCAGTGAGCAGGGACAGGGCGGTGAAAAACTGTTTTTT. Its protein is CASSEQGQGGEKLFF.

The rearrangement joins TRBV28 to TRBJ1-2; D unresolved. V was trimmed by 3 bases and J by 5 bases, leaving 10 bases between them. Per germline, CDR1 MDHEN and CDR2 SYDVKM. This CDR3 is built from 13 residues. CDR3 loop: CASSFGKRYGYTF. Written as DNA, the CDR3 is TGTGCCAGCAGTTTTGGCAAGCGGTATGGCTACACCTTC.

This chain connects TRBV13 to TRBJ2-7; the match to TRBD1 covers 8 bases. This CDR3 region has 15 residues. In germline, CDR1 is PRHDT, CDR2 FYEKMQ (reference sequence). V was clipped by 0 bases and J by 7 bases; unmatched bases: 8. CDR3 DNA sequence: TGTGCCAGCAGCTTAGGTGGCCAGGGGGCACGAGAGCAGTACTTC. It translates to CASSLGGQGAREQYF.

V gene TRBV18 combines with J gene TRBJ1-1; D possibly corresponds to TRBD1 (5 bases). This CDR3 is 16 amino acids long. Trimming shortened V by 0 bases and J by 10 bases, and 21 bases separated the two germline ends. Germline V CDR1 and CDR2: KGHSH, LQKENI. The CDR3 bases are TGTGCCAGCTCACCACCGTCCAGGGTTGGGGTTAGGGCAGCTTTCTTT. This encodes CASSPPSRVGVRAAFF.

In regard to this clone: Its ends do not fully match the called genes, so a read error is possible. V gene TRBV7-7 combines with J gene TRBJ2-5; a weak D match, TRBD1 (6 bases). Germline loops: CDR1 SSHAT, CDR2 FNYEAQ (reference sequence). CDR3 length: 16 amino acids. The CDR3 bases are TGTGCTAGCAGCTTGGGGGCTAGAAAAGGGCAAGAGACCCAGTACTTC. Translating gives CASSLGARKGQETQYF.

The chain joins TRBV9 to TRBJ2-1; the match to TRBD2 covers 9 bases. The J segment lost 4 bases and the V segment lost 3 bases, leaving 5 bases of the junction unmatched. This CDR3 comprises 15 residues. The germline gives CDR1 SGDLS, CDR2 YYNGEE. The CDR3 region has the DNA TGTGCCAGCAGCGGTGGGGGACTAGCTTACAATGAGCAGTTCTTC. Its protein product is CASSGGGLAYNEQFF.

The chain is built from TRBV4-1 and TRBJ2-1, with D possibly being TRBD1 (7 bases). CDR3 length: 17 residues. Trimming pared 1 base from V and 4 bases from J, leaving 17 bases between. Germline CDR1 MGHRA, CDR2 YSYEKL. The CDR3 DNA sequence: TGCGCCAGCAGCCAAGGAAGATGGGCAGGGGGGTACAATGAGCAGTTCTTC. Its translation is CASSQGRWAGGYNEQFF.

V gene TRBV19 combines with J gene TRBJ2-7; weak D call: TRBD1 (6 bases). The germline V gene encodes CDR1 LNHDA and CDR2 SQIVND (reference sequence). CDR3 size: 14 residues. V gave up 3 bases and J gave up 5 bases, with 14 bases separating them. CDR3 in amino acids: CASSMKGGPHEQYF. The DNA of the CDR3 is TGTGCCAGTAGTATGAAAGGGGGTCCCCACGAGCAGTACTTC.

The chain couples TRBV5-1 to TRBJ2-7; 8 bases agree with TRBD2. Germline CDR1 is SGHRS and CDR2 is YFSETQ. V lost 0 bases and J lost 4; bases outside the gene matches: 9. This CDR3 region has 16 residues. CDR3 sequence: CASSLGVGGGQYEQYF. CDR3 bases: TGCGCCAGCAGCTTGGGGGTTGGCGGGGGGCAATACGAGCAGTACTTC.

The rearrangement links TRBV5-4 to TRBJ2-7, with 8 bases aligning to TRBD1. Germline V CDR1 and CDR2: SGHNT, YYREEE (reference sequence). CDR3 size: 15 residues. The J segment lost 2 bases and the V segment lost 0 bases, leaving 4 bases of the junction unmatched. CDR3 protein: CASSLAAGGAYEQYF. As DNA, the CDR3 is TGTGCCAGCAGCTTGGCCGCAGGGGGCGCCTACGAGCAGTACTTC.

The CDR3 coding sequence is TGTGCCAGCGTGGCAAGAGGACAGGTCTATGGCTACACCTTC. Protein product: CASVARGQVYGYTF. This rearrangement joins TRBV25-1 to TRBJ1-2, with 7 bases identical to TRBD1. The CDR3 loop spans 14 amino acids. Germline V CDR1 and CDR2: MGHDK, SYGVNS. The V and J ends lost 8 bases and 4 bases, in that order; junction bases with no gene match: 10.

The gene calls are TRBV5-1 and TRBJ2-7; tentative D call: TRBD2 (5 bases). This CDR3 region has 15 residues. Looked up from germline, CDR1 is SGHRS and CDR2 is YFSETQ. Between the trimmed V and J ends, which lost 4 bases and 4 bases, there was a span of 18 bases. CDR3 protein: CASSPDLGVGYEQYF. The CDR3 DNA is TGCGCCAGCAGCCCTGACCTCGGGGTTGGGTACGAGCAGTACTTC.

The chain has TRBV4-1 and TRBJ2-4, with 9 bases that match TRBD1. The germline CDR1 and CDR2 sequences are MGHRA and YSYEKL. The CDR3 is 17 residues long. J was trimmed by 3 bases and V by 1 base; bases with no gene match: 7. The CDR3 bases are TGCGCCAGCAGCCAAGGCCCGGGACAGGGCGGCAAAAACATTCAGTACTTC. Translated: CASSQGPGQGGKNIQYF.

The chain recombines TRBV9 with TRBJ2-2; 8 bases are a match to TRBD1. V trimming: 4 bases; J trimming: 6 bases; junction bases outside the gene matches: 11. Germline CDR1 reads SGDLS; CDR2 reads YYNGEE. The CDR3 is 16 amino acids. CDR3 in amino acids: CASSTPGQGFSGELFF. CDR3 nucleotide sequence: TGTGCCAGCAGCACCCCCGGACAGGGTTTCTCCGGGGAGCTGTTTTTT.

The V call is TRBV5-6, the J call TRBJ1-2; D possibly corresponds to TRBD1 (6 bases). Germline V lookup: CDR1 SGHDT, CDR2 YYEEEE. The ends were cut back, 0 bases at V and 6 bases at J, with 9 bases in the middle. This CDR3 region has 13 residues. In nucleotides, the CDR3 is TGTGCCAGCAGCTTGGTGGCAGGGGATGGCTACACCTTC. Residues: CASSLVAGDGYTF.